This T cell receptor beta chain was identified during a study of blood T cell repertoires in COVID-19. Overall study context: Sites across the United States, Italy and Spain contributed samples from acute and convalescent COVID-19.

Clinical history as reported by participants underpinned cohort assignment. Within the 2 weeks before study entry, each person in the exposed group met a COVID-19 case. The table came from immunoSEQ multiplex PCR; TCRdb's copy has only in-frame clones and leaves some out. The top ten clones hold about 3.2% of a sample with approximately 190,000 clones, roughly 84% of them seen once. Germline V gene data show CDR1 as SQVTM and CDR2 as ANQGSEA. Trimming shortened V by 0 bases and J by 5 bases, and 16 bases separated the two germline ends. The CDR3 spans 15 residues. This sequence originates from a woman between 25 and 40 years old who had been exposed to COVID-19. The J gene is TRBJ1-2, the V gene TRBV29-1; a possible D gene is TRBD1 (5 bases). Sequenced material: PBMCs or T cells enriched from blood (not recorded which). This chain's CDR3 is CSVEDRAGIGYGYTF. Here the CDR3 DNA reads TGCAGCGTTGAAGATAGGGCAGGGATAGGGTATGGCTACACCTTC.